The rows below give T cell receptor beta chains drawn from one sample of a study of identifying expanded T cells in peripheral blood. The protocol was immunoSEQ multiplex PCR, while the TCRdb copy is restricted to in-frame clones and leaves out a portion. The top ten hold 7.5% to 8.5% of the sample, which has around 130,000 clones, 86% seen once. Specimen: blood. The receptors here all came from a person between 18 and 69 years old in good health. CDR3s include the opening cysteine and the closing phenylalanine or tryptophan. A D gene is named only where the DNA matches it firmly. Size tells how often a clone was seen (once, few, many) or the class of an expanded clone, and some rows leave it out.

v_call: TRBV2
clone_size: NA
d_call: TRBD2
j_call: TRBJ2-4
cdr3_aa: CASSKIGLAGRLAKNIQYF
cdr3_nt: TGTGCCAGCAGTAAAATTGGACTAGCAGGCCGATTAGCCAAAAACATTCAGTACTTC

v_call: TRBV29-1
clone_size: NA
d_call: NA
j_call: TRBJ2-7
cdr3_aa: CSVVPQGNSYEQYF
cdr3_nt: TGCAGCGTTGTCCCCCAGGGAAACTCCTACGAGCAGTACTTC

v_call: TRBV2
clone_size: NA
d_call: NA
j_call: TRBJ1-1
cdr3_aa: CASGTGATGTEAFF
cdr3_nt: TGTGCCAGCGGAACCGGGGCGACGGGCACTGAAGCTTTCTTT

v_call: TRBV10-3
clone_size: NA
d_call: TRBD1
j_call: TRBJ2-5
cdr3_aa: CAISFGQGMETQYF
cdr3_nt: TGTGCCATCAGTTTTGGACAGGGGATGGAGACCCAGTACTTC

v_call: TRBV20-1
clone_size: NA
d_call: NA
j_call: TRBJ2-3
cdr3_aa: CSAQGYTQYF
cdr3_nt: TGCAGTGCCCAGGGATATACGCAGTATTTT

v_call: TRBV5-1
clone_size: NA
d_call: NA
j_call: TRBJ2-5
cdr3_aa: CASSLVGTLRKETQYF
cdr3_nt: TGCGCCAGCAGCTTGGTAGGGACACTTCGCAAAGAGACCCAGTACTTC

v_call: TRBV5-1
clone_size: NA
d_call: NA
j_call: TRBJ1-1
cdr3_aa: CASSHGRRNTEAFF
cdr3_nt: TGCGCCAGCAGCCACGGACGGAGGAACACTGAAGCTTTCTTT

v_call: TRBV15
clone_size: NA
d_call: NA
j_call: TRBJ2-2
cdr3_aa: CATSRYFAGTGELFF
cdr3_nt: TGTGCCACCAGCAGGTACTTCGCCGGCACCGGGGAGCTGTTTTTT

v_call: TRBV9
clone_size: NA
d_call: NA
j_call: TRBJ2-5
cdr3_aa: CASSGTAQETQYF
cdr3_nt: TGTGCCAGCAGCGGGACAGCACAAGAGACCCAGTACTTC

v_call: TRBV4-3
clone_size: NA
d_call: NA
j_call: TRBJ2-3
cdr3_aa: CASSTRGTDTQYF
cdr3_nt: TGCGCCAGCAGCACCCGTGGCACAGATACGCAGTATTTT

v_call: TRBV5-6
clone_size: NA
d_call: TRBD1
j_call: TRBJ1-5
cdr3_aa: CASSSSAQGVHQPQHF
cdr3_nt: TGTGCCAGCAGCTCCTCTGCACAGGGGGTCCATCAGCCCCAGCATTTT

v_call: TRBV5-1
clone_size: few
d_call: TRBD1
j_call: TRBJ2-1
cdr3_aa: CASSLEGTGGNNEQFF
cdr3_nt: TGCGCCAGCAGCTTGGAAGGGACAGGGGGAAACAATGAGCAGTTCTTC

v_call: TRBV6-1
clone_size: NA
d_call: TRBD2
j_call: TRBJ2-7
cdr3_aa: CASRLAGTAYEQYF
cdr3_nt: TGTGCCAGCAGATTAGCGGGAACCGCTTACGAGCAGTACTTC

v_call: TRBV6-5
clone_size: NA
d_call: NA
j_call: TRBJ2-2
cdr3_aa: CASMYGQGNTGELFF
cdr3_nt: TGTGCCAGCATGTACGGGCAGGGGAACACCGGGGAGCTGTTTTTT

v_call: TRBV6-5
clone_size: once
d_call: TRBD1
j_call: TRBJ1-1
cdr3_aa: CASSYRDRDLTEAFF
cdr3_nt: TGTGCCAGCAGTTACCGGGACAGGGATTTAACTGAAGCTTTCTTT

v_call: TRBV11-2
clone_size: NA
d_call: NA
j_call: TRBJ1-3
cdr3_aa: CASSPGRAGNTIYF
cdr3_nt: TGTGCCAGCAGCCCCGGACGGGCGGGAAACACCATATATTTT

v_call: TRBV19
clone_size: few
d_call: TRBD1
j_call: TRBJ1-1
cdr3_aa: CASSNHRGTEAFF
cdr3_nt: TGTGCCAGTAGTAATCACAGGGGCACTGAAGCTTTCTTT

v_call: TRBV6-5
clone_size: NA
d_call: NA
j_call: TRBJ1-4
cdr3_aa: CASRPGGDNEKLFF
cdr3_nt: TGTGCCAGCAGGCCCGGGGGGGATAATGAAAAACTGTTTTTT

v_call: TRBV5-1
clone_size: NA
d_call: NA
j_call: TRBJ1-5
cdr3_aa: CASSLVGASDQPQHF
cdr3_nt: TGCGCCAGCAGCTTGGTTGGGGCGTCGGATCAGCCCCAGCATTTT

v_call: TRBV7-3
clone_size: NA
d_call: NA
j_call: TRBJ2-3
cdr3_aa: CASSETRGDTQYF
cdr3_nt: TGTGCCAGCAGCGAAACCCGAGGAGATACGCAGTATTTT

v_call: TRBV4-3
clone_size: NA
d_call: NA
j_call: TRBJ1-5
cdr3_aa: CASSPTPHQPQHF
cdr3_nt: TGCGCCAGCAGCCCGACCCCCCATCAGCCCCAGCATTTT

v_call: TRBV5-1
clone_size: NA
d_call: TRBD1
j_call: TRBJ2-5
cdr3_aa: CASSGNRGPAETQYF
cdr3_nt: TGCGCCAGCAGCGGAAACAGGGGGCCGGCAGAGACCCAGTACTTC

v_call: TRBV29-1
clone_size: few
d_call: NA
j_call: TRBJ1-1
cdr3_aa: CSVDRSGAFF
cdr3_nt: TGCAGCGTTGACAGGAGTGGAGCTTTCTTT

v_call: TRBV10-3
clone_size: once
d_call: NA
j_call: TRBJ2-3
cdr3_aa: CAISPYDLANSTDTQYF
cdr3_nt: TGTGCCATCAGTCCCTATGATCTAGCGAATTCCACAGATACGCAGTATTTT

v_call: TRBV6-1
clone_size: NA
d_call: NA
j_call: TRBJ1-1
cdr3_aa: CASSEADREAFF
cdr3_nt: TGTGCCAGCAGTGAAGCCGACAGGGAAGCTTTCTTT

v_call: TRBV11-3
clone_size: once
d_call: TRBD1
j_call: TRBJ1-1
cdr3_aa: CASSVGQGSTEAFF
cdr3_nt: TGTGCCAGCAGCGTGGGACAGGGGAGCACTGAAGCTTTCTTT

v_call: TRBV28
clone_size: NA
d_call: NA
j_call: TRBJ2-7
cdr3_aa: CASSLPHYEQYF
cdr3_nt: TGTGCCAGCAGTTTACCACACTACGAGCAGTACTTC

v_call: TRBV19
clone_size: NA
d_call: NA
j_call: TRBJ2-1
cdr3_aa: CASSHGLRKSSYNEQFF
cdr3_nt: TGTGCCAGTAGTCACGGATTACGGAAAAGCTCCTACAATGAGCAGTTCTTC

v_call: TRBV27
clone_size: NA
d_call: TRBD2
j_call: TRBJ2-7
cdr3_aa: CACAQGTSGRGEQYF
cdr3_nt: TGTGCCTGTGCCCAGGGGACTAGCGGTAGGGGCGAGCAGTACTTC

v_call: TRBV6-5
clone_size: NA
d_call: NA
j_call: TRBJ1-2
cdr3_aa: CASNRVGDPGYTF
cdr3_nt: TGTGCCAGCAACCGAGTCGGGGATCCTGGCTACACCTTC

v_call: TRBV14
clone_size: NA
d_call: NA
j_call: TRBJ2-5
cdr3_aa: CASSLSYIGETQYF
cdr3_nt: TGTGCCAGCAGCCTATCGTACATCGGAGAGACCCAGTACTTC

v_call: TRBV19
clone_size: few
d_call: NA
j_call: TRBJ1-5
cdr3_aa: CASSIHPGQPQHF
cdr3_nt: TGTGCCAGTAGTATACACCCGGGTCAGCCCCAGCATTTT

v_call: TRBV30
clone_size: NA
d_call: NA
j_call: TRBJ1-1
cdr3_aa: CACERNTEAFF
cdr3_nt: TGTGCCTGCGAGAGGAACACTGAAGCTTTCTTT

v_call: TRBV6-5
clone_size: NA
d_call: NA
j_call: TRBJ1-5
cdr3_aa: CASSRDSNQPQHF
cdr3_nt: TGTGCCAGCAGTCGGGACAGCAATCAGCCCCAGCATTTT

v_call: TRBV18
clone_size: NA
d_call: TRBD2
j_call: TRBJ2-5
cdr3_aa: CASSPTSGAEETQYF
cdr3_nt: TGTGCCAGCTCACCGACTAGCGGGGCTGAGGAGACCCAGTACTTC

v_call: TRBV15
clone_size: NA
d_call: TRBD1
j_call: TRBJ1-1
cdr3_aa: CATSNGQVQFTEAFF
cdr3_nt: TGTGCCACCAGCAATGGACAGGTACAATTCACTGAAGCTTTCTTT

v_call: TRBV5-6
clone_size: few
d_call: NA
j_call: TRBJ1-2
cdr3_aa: CASSLEVLGGYTF
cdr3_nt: TGTGCCAGCAGCTTGGAAGTCCTAGGGGGCTACACCTTC

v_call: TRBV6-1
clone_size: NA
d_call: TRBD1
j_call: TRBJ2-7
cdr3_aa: CASSEDRVYEQYF
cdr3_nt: TGTGCCAGCAGTGAGGACAGGGTCTACGAGCAGTACTTC

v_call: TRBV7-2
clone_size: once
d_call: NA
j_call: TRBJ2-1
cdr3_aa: CASSLVARNYNEQFF
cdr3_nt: TGTGCCAGCAGCTTAGTAGCGCGGAACTACAATGAGCAGTTCTTC

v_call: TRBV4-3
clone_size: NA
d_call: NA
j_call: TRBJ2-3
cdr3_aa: CASSQGTPSTDTQYF
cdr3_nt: TGCGCCAGCAGCCAAGGGACACCTAGCACAGATACGCAGTATTTT

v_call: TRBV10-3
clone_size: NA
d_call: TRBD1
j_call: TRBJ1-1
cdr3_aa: CAISWDRANTEAFF
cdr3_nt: TGTGCCATCAGCTGGGACAGGGCGAACACTGAAGCTTTCTTT

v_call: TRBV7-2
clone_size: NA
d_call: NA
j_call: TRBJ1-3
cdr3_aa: CASSFRAAGNTIYF
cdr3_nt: TGTGCCAGCAGCTTTCGGGCAGCTGGAAACACCATATATTTT

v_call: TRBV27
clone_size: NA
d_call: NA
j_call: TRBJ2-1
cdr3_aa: CASSLAGPSSYNEQFF
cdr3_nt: TGTGCCAGCAGTTTAGCGGGGCCTAGCTCCTACAATGAGCAGTTCTTC

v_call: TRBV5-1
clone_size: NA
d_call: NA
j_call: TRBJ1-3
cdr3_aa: CASQGENTIYF
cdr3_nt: TGCGCCAGTCAAGGAGAAAACACCATATATTTT

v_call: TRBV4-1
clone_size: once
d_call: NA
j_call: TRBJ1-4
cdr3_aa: CASSQRGRATNEKLFF
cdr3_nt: TGCGCCAGCAGCCAAAGGGGAAGGGCAACTAATGAAAAACTGTTTTTT

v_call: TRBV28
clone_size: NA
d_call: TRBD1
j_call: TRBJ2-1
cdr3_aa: CASSFGTVADYNEQFF
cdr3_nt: TGTGCCAGCAGTTTTGGGACAGTTGCAGATTACAATGAGCAGTTCTTC

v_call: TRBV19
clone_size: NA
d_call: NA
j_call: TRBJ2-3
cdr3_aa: CASSIATGGTDTQYF
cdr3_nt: TGTGCCAGTAGTATTGCGACCGGAGGCACAGATACGCAGTATTTT

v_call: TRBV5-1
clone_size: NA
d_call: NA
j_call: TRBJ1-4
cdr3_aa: CASSPAPVGSDNEKLFF
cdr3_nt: TGCGCCAGCAGCCCTGCCCCGGTAGGGTCAGATAATGAAAAACTGTTTTTT

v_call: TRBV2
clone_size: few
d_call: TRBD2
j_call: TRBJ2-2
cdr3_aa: CASRTSEGTGELFF
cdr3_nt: TGTGCCAGCAGGACTAGCGAGGGCACCGGGGAGCTGTTTTTT

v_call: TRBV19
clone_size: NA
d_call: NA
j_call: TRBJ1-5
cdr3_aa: CASSIDHGGNQPQHF
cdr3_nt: TGTGCCAGTAGTATAGATCACGGGGGGAATCAGCCCCAGCATTTT

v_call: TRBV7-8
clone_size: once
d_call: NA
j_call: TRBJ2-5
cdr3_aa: CASSLIPGRETQYF
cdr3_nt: TGTGCCAGCAGCTTAATCCCAGGGCGGGAGACCCAGTACTTC